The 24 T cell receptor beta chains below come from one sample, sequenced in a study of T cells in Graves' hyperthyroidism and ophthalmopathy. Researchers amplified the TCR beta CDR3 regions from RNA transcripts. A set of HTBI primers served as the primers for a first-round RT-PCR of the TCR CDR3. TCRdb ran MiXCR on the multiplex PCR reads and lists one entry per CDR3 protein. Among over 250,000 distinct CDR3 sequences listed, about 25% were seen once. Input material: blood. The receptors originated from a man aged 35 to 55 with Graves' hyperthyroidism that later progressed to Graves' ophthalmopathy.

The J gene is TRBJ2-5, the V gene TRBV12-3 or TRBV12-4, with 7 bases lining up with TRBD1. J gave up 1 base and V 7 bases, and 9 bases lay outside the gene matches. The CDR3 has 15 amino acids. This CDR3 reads CASKRGGLGQETQYF. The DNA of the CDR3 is TGTGCCAGCAAGAGAGGGGGCCTGGGCCAAGAGACCCAGTACTTC.

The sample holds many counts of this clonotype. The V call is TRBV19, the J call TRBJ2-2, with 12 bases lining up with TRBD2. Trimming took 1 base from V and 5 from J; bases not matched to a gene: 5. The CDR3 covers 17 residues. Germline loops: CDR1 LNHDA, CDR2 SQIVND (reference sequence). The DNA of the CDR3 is TGTGCCAGTAGTATAGGACTAGCGGGAGTAGGAACCGGGGAGCTGTTTTTT. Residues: CASSIGLAGVGTGELFF. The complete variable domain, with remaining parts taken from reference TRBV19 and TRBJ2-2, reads DGGITQSPKYLFRKEGQNVTLSCEQNLNHDAMYWYRQDPGQGLRLIYYSQIVNDFQKGDIAEGYSVSREKKESFPLTVTSAQKNPTAFYLCASSIGLAGVGTGELFFGEGSRLTVL.

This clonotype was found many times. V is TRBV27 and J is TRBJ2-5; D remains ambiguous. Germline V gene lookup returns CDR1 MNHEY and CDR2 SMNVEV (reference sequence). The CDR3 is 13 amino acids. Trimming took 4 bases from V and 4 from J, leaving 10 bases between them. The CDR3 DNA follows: TGTGCCAGCAGTTCCGTAAGAAGAGAGACCCAGTACTTC. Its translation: CASSSVRRETQYF.

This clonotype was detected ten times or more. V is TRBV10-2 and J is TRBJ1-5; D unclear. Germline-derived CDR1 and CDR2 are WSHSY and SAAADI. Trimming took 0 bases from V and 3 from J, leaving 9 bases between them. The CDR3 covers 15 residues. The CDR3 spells CASSESSRNNQPQHF. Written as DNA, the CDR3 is TGCGCCAGCAGTGAGTCGTCCCGAAACAATCAGCCCCAGCATTTT.

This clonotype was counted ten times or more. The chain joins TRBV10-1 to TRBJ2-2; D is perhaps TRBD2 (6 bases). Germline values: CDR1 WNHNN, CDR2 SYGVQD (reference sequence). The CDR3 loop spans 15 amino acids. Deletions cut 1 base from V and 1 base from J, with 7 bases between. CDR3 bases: TGCGCCAGCAGTGAGTTGCGGGGGAACACCGGGGAGCTGTTTTTT. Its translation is CASSELRGNTGELFF.

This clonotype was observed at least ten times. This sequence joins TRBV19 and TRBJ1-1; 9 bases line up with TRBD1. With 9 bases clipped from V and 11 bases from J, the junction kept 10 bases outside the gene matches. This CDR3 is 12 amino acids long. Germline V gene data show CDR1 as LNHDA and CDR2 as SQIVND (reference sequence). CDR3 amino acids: CASTRDREGAFF. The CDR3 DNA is TGTGCCAGCACCCGGGACAGGGAGGGCGCTTTCTTT. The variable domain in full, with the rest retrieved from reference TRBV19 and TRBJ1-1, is DGGITQSPKYLFRKEGQNVTLSCEQNLNHDAMYWYRQDPGQGLRLIYYSQIVNDFQKGDIAEGYSVSREKKESFPLTVTSAQKNPTAFYLCASTRDREGAFFGQGTRLTVV.

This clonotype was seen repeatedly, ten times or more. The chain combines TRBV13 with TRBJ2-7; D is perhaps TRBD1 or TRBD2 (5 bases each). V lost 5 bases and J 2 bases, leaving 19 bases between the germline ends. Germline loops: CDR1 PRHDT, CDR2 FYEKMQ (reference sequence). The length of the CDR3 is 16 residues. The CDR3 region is CASSHLGTNAPYEQYF. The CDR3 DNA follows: TGTGCCAGCAGCCATTTGGGGACCAACGCACCCTACGAGCAGTACTTC.

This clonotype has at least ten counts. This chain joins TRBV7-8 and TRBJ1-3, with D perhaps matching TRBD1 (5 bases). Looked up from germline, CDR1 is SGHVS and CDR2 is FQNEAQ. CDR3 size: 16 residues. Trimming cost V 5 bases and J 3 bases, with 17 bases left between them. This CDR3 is CASSPKAGNIGNTIYF. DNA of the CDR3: TGTGCCAGCAGCCCAAAAGCAGGGAATATTGGAAACACCATATATTTT.

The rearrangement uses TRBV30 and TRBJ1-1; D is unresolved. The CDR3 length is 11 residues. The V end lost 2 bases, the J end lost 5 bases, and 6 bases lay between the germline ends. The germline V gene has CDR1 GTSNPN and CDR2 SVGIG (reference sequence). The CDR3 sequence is CAWSYGTEAFF. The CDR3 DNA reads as TGTGCCTGGAGTTATGGGACTGAAGCTTTCTTT.

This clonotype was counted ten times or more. Here the CDR3 DNA reads TGTGCCAGCAGACATCGGACTAGCGGGATCGACACCGGGGAGCTGTTTTTT. It is translated as CASRHRTSGIDTGELFF. The chain uses TRBV2 and TRBJ2-2; 12 nucleotides line up with TRBD2. Trimming cost V 6 bases and J 3 bases; bases outside gene matches: 8. The CDR3 sequence is 17 residues long. The germline V gene has CDR1 SNHLY and CDR2 FYNNEI.

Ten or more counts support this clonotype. The CDR3 region has the DNA TGCAGCTCCCGGACAGGGACAAATGAAGCTTTCTTT. It specifies CSSRTGTNEAFF. The chain links TRBV29-1 to TRBJ1-1; 8 bases match TRBD1. Germline loops: CDR1 SQVTM, CDR2 ANQGSEA. This CDR3 has 12 residues. V lost 8 bases to trimming and J lost 7 bases; unmatched junction nucleotides: 9.

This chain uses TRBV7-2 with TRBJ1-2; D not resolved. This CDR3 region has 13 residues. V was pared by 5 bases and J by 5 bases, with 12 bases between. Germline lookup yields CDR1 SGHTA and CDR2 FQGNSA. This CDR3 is CASSRLVGYGYTF. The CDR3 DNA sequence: TGTGCCAGCAGCCGTCTGGTTGGGTATGGCTACACCTTC.

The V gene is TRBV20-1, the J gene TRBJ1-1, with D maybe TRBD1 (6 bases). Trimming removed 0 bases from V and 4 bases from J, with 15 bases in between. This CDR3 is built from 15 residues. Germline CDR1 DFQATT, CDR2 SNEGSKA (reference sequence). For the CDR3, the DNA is TGCAGTGCTAGAGATTCAGGGGCCCGAGGCACTGAAGCTTTCTTT. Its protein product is CSARDSGARGTEAFF.

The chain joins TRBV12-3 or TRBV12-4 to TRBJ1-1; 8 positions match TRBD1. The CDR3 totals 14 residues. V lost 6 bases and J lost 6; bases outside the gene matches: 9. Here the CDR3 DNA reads TGTGCCAGCAGCATCACAGGGGGGGACTCTGAAGCTTTCTTT. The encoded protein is CASSITGGDSEAFF.

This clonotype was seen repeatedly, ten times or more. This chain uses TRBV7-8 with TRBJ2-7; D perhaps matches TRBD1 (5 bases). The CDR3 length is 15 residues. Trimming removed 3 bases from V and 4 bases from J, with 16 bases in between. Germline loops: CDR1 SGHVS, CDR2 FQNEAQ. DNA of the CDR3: TGTGCCAGCAGCTTGAGTAGGACACCACTTTACGAGCAGTACTTC. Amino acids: CASSLSRTPLYEQYF.

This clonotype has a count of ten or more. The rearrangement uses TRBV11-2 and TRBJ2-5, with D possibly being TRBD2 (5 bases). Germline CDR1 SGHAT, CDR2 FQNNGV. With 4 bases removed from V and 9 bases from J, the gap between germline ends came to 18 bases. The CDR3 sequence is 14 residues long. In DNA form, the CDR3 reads TGTGCCAGCAGCTCGGGCCGAGAAGGCGGGTCCCAGTACTTC. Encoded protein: CASSSGREGGSQYF.

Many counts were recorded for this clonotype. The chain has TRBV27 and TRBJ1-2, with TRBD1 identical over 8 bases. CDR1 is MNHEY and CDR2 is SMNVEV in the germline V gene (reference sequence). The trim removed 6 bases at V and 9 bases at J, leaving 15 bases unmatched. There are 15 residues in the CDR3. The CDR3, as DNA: TGTGCCAGCAGAACAGACCGCAGGGGGCTTTGGAGCTACACCTTC. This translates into CASRTDRRGLWSYTF.

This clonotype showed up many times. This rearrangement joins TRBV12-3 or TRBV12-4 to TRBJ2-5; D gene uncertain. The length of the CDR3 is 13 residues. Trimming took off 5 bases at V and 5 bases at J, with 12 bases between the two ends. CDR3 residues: CASSGNGRETQYF. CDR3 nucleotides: TGTGCCAGCAGTGGGAATGGCAGGGAGACCCAGTACTTC.

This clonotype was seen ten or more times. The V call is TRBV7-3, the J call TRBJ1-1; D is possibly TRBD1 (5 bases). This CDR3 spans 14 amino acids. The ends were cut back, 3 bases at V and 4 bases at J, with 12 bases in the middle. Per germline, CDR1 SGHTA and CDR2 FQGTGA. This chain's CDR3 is CASSFRGSSTEAFF. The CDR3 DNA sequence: TGTGCCAGCAGCTTCCGGGGGAGTAGCACTGAAGCTTTCTTT. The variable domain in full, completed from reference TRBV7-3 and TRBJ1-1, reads GAGVSQTPSNKVTEKGKYVELRCDPISGHTALYWYRQSLGQGPEFLIYFQGTGAADDSGLPNDRFFAVRPEGSVSTLKIQRTERGDSAVYLCASSFRGSSTEAFFGQGTRLTVV.

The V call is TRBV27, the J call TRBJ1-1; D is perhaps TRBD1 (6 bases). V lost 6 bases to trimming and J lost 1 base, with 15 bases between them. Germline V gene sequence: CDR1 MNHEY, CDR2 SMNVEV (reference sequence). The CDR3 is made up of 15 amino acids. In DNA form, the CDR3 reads TGTGCCAGCAGGCTAGCCCCGACAGGGAACACTGAAGCTTTCTTT. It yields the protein CASRLAPTGNTEAFF.

The CDR3 sequence: CSAREPKQGSQYF. In DNA form, the CDR3 reads TGCAGTGCTAGAGAACCCAAACAGGGATCTCAGTACTTC. This chain uses TRBV20-1 with TRBJ2-5; D might be TRBD1 (6 bases). Germline-derived CDR1 and CDR2 are DFQATT and SNEGSKA (reference sequence). V lost 0 bases, J lost 11 bases, and 16 bases lay in between. This CDR3 contains 13 residues.

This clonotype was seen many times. CDR3 loop: CSAREYRMNTEAFF. The CDR3 DNA sequence: TGCAGTGCTAGAGAGTATAGGATGAACACTGAAGCTTTCTTT. J is TRBJ1-1 and V is TRBV20-1, with no clear D. The CDR3 loop spans 14 amino acids. The V gene's germline CDR1 is DFQATT and CDR2 SNEGSKA (reference sequence). Trimming left V 0 bases short and J 0 bases short, with 8 bases between.

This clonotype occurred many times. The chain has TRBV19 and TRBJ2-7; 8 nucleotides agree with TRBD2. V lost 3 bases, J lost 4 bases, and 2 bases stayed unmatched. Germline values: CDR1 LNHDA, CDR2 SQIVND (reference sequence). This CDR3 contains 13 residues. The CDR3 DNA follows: TGTGCCAGTAGTATGGGACTAGAGTACGAGCAGTACTTC. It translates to CASSMGLEYEQYF.

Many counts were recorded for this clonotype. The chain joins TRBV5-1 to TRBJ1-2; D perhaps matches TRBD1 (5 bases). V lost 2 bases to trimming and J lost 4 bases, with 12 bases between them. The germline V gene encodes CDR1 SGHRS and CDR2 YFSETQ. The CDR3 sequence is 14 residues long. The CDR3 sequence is CASSFETVSYGYTF. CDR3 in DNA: TGCGCCAGCAGCTTCGAGACAGTCTCCTATGGCTACACCTTC.